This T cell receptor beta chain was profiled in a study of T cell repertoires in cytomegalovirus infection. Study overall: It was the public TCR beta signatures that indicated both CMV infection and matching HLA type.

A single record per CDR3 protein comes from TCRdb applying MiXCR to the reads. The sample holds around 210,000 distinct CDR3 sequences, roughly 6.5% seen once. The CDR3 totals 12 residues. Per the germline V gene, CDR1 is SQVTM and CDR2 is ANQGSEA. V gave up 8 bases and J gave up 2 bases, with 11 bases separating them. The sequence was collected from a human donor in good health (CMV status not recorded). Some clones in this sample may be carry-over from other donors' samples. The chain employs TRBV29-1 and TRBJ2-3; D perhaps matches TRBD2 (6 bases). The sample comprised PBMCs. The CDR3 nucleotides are TGCAGCAGCTGGACTAACACAGATACGCAGTATTTT. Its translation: CSSWTNTDTQYF.